These 9 T cell receptor beta chains were all obtained from the same sample, sequenced in a study of radiotherapy plus CTLA-4 blockade in lung cancer. Data came from immunoSEQ multiplex PCR; TCRdb stores just in-frame clones and leaves some out. The table shows about 80,000 clones, with under 90% occurring only once. The material was peripheral blood, obtained from a patient treated with radiotherapy plus ipilimumab. These receptors originate from a human donor with non-small cell lung cancer who had stable disease on radiotherapy plus ipilimumab.

The V and J genes are TRBV11-2 and TRBJ1-6; TRBD1 is a possible D gene (5 bases). This CDR3 has 17 amino acids. Germline V CDR1 and CDR2: SGHAT, FQNNGV. Trimming pared 5 bases from V and 4 bases from J, leaving 18 bases between. Here the CDR3 reads CASSRTRQFSYNSPLHF. DNA of the CDR3: TGTGCCAGCAGCCGCACTAGACAGTTCTCGTATAATTCACCCCTCCACTTT.

The chain is built from TRBV9 and TRBJ2-7; D is possibly TRBD1 (5 bases). Germline CDR1 reads SGDLS; CDR2 reads YYNGEE. V gave up 0 bases and J gave up 6 bases, with 10 bases separating them. The CDR3 loop spans 13 amino acids. CDR3 sequence: CASSVGQGAEQYF. CDR3 DNA: TGTGCCAGCAGCGTAGGTCAGGGTGCCGAGCAGTACTTC. Variable domain in full (rest from reference TRBV9 and TRBJ2-7): DSGVTQTPKHLITATGQRVTLRCSPRSGDLSVYWYQQSLDQGLQFLIQYYNGEERAKGNILERFSAQQFPDLHSELNLSSLELGDSALYFCASSVGQGAEQYFGPGTRLTVT.

The chain combines TRBV5-1 with TRBJ1-6, with a weak D call TRBD1 (6 bases). Trimming cost V 5 bases and J 9 bases, with 15 bases left between them. The CDR3 runs 14 residues. CDR1 and CDR2 (germline): SGHRS, YFSETQ. The CDR3 nucleotides read TGCGCCAGCAGTGGCGGCAGGGGAAGTTCACCCCTCCACTTT. Its protein product is CASSGGRGSSPLHF.

The chain has TRBV28 and TRBJ2-7; tentatively, D is TRBD1 (5 bases). V lost 1 base and J lost 0, with 7 bases in between. The CDR3 sequence is 14 residues long. Per germline, CDR1 MDHEN and CDR2 SYDVKM. The CDR3 nucleotides read TGTGCCAGCAGTTTATCGACAGTCTCCTACGAGCAGTACTTC. It yields the protein CASSLSTVSYEQYF.

This chain uses TRBV7-2 with TRBJ2-7; TRBD1 or TRBD2 may be the D gene (5 bases each). Trimming left V 7 bases short and J 3 bases short, with 13 bases between. CDR1 is SGHTA, CDR2 FQGNSA, per germline. CDR3 length equals 13 residues. The CDR3 reads CASTVARGYEQYF. The CDR3 region has the DNA TGTGCCAGCACCGTAGCGAGGGGCTACGAGCAGTACTTC. Complete variable domain (other parts from reference TRBV7-2 and TRBJ2-7): GAGVSQSPSNKVTEKGKDVELRCDPISGHTALYWYRQSLGQGLEFLIYFQGNSAPDKSGLPSDRFSAERTGGSVSTLTIQRTQQEDSAVYLCASTVARGYEQYFGPGTRLTVT.

The rearrangement uses TRBV19 and TRBJ2-7, with a possible D match to TRBD2 (5 bases). Germline V gene lookup returns CDR1 LNHDA and CDR2 SQIVND (reference sequence). This CDR3 has 16 residues. V lost 4 bases and J 6 bases, leaving 22 bases between the germline ends. Here the CDR3 DNA reads TGTGCCAGTAGTAGTCCGGGGTGGGAACCACCTGGCGAGCAGTACTTC. It specifies CASSSPGWEPPGEQYF.

V gene TRBV14 combines with J gene TRBJ2-1; TRBD2 aligns across 10 bases. The J segment lost 10 bases and the V segment lost 4 bases, leaving 7 bases of the junction unmatched. CDR1 is SGHDN and CDR2 is FVKESK in the germline V gene. The CDR3 is 14 amino acids. CDR3 sequence: CASSPSGGSREQFF. In DNA form, the CDR3 reads TGTGCCAGCAGCCCTAGCGGGGGCTCCAGGGAGCAGTTCTTC.

V gene TRBV2 combines with J gene TRBJ1-1; TRBD1 agrees at 8 bases. V was clipped by 7 bases and J by 1 base; unmatched bases: 5. The length of the CDR3 is 14 residues. Germline CDR1 is SNHLY and CDR2 is FYNNEI. For the CDR3, the DNA is TGTGCCAGCAATGTAGGACAGGGGAACACTGAAGCTTTCTTT. It codes for CASNVGQGNTEAFF.

The chain joins TRBV9 to TRBJ1-1; D remains unclear. CDR3 length: 13 residues. Germline CDR1 is SGDLS and CDR2 is YYNGEE. V was clipped by 0 bases and J by 1 base, with 4 bases between them. CDR3 in amino acids: CASSVAPNTEAFF. The CDR3 nucleotides read TGTGCCAGCAGCGTAGCGCCGAACACTGAAGCTTTCTTT.